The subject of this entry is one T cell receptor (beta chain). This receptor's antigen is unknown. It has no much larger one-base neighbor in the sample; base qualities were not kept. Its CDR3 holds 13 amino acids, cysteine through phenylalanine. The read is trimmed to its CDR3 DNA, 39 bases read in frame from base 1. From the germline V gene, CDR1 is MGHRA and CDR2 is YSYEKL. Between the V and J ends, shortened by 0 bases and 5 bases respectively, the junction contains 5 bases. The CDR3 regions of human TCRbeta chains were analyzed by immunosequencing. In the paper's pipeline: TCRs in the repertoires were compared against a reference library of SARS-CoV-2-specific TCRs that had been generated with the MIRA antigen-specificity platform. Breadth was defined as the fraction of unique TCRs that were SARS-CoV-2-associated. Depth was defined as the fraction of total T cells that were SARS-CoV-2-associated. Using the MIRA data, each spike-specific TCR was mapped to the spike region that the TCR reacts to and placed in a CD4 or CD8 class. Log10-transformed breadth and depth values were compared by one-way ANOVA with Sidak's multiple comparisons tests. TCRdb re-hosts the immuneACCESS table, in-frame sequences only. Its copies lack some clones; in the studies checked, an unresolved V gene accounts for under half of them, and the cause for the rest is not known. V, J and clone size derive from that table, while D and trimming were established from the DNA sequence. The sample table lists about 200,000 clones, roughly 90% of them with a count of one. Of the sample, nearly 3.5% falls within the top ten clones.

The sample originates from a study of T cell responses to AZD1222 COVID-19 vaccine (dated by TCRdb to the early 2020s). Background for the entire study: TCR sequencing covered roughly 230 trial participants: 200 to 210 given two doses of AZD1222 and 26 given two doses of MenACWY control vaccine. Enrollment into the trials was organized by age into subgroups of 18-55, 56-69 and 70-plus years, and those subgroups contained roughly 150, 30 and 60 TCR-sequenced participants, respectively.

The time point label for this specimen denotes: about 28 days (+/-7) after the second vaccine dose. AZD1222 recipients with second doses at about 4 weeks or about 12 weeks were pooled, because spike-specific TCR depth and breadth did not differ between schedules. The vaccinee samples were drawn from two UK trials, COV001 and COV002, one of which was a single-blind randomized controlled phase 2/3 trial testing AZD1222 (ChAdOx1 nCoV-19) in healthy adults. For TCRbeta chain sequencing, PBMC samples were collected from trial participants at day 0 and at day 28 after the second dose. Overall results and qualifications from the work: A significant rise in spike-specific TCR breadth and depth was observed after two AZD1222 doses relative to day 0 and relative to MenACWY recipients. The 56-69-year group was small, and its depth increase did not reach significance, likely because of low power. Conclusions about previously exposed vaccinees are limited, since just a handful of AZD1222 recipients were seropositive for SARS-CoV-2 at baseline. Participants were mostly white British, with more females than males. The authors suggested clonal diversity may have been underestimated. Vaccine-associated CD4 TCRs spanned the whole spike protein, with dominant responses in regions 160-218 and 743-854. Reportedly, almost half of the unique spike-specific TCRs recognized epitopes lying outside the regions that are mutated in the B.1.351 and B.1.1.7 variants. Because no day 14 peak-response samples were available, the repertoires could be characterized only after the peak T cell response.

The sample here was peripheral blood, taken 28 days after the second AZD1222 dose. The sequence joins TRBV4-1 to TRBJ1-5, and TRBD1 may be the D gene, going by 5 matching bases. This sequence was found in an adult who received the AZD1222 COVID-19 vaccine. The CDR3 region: CASSQEGDQPQHF. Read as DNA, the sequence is TGCGCCAGCAGCCAAGAAGGGGATCAGCCCCAGCATTTT.